A single sample gave rise to the 18 T cell receptor beta chains below, sequenced in a study of identical twins. TCRdb called the 5' RACE reads again in MiXCR, with one record for every CDR3 protein. The sample lists some 500,000 distinct CDR3 sequences, 14% occurring once. These data were also reused for a study on yellow fever vaccine responses in identical twins.

Sequencing was performed on CD4+ T cells sorted from blood. Receptors originate from a woman aged 18-29 years in good health.

Many counts were recorded for this clonotype. One end of the junction varies from germline; a read error may be responsible. The chain recombines TRBV12-3 or TRBV12-4 with TRBJ2-4; a possible D gene is TRBD2 (5 bases). The CDR3 has 13 amino acids. This chain's CDR3 is CASRLARRNIQYF. The CDR3 bases are TGTGCCAGCAGGTTAGCGAGGAGAAACATTCAGTACTTC.

V and J are TRBV6-2 or TRBV6-3 and TRBJ2-7; 9 nucleotides agree with TRBD2. Losses at the gene ends were 0 bases for V and 6 bases for J; bases not matched to a gene: 3. The CDR3 has 14 residues. Germline CDR1 and CDR2: MNHEY and SVGEGT. The CDR3 spells CASSYSRTSAEQYF. The CDR3 DNA follows: TGTGCCAGCAGTTACTCGCGGACTAGCGCCGAGCAGTACTTC.

This clonotype showed up just a few times. V usage is TRBV4-3 and J usage is TRBJ1-5, with D uncertain. This CDR3 is built from 15 residues. Germline CDR1 is LGHNA and CDR2 is YSLEER. V was pared by 0 bases and J by 4 bases, with 10 bases between. CDR3 nucleotide sequence: TGCGCCAGCAGCCAAGATTGGACGGCTAATCAGCCCCAGCATTTT. It yields the protein CASSQDWTANQPQHF.

This clonotype was seen more than once but under ten times. This chain links TRBV12-3 or TRBV12-4 with TRBJ2-3; 10 bases map to TRBD2. The CDR3 has 14 residues. Trimming took 7 bases from V and 6 from J; bases not matched to a gene: 7. Here the CDR3 reads CASTRAGGPDTQYF. In DNA form, the CDR3 reads TGTGCCAGCACCCGAGCGGGGGGGCCTGATACGCAGTATTTT.

This clonotype was observed a few times. The genes are TRBV18 and TRBJ2-1, with TRBD2 matching 11 bases. Germline lookup yields CDR1 KGHSH and CDR2 LQKENI. The CDR3 length is 17 residues. The J segment lost 1 base and the V segment lost 1 base, leaving 3 bases of the junction unmatched. The CDR3 DNA sequence: TGTGCCAGCTCACCACTAGCGGGGGGGTCATCCTACAATGAGCAGTTCTTC. Translation: CASSPLAGGSSYNEQFF.

Only a few counts were recorded for this clonotype. This chain joins TRBV14 and TRBJ2-7; TRBD1 matches at 8 bases. This CDR3 has 16 residues. Germline V lookup: CDR1 SGHDN, CDR2 FVKESK. V was clipped by 2 bases and J by 7 bases; unmatched bases: 13. The CDR3 loop is CASSQNLGQGKFEQYF. The CDR3, as DNA: TGTGCCAGCAGCCAAAACCTCGGACAGGGAAAGTTTGAGCAGTACTTC.

This clonotype was recorded a few times. The V and J genes are TRBV27 and TRBJ2-7; 10 nucleotides match TRBD2. V lost 5 bases to trimming and J lost 12 bases; unmatched junction nucleotides: 4. This CDR3 contains 11 residues. Germline assignment: CDR1 MNHEY and CDR2 SMNVEV (reference sequence). For the CDR3, the DNA is TGTGCCAGCAGTCTAGGACTAGCGGTGTACTTC. This codes for CASSLGLAVYF.

This chain joins TRBV19 and TRBJ2-3; D uncertain. The V gene's germline CDR1 is LNHDA and CDR2 SQIVND (reference sequence). Trimming removed 2 bases from V and 1 base from J, with 4 bases in between. The CDR3 is made up of 13 amino acids. This CDR3 is CASSIQGTDTQYF. The CDR3 DNA reads TGTGCCAGTAGTATACAGGGCACAGATACGCAGTATTTT.

This clonotype was seen more than once but under ten times. J is TRBJ2-7 and V is TRBV7-2, with TRBD2 as a possible D gene (5 bases). The CDR3 has 14 residues. Trimming removed 5 bases at V and 6 bases at J, with 17 bases between. Germline assignment: CDR1 SGHTA and CDR2 FQGNSA. The CDR3 DNA sequence: TGTGCCAGCAGCCTCTCACTAGTTTCCCTCGAGCAGTACTTC. Protein product: CASSLSLVSLEQYF.

The chain is built from TRBV3-1 and TRBJ2-3; D might be TRBD2 (6 bases). Germline assignment: CDR1 LGHDT and CDR2 YNNKEL (reference sequence). The CDR3 has 15 residues. Trimming cost V 7 bases and J 2 bases, with 16 bases left between them. The CDR3 bases are TGTGCCAGCACTCCAACCGGGACTGTCACAGATACGCAGTATTTT. This encodes CASTPTGTVTDTQYF.

The chain couples TRBV29-1 to TRBJ1-1; 9 nucleotides match TRBD1. The V segment lost 6 bases and the J segment 4 bases; nucleotides outside the gene matches: 3. This CDR3 spans 12 amino acids. The germline gives CDR1 SQVTM, CDR2 ANQGSEA. This chain's CDR3 is CSVGQGITEAFF. The CDR3 nucleotides are TGCAGCGTCGGACAGGGGATCACTGAAGCTTTCTTT.

The CDR3 DNA follows: TGTGCCAGTAGTTACCTAGCGGGGGGCTTCACCGGGGAGCTGTTTTTT. Translation: CASSYLAGGFTGELFF. The V gene is TRBV19, the J gene TRBJ2-2, with TRBD2 identical over 11 bases. The V gene's germline CDR1 is LNHDA and CDR2 SQIVND (reference sequence). The J segment lost 4 bases and the V segment lost 5 bases, leaving 6 bases of the junction unmatched. The CDR3 loop spans 16 amino acids.

The CDR3 nucleotides are TGTGCCAGCAGCTTACGCGGGGGGGCAGACACCGGGGAGCTGTTTTTT. Its translation is CASSLRGGADTGELFF. This chain links TRBV7-2 with TRBJ2-2; 9 bases are shared with TRBD2. V lost 2 bases and J lost 3; bases outside the gene matches: 4. The CDR3 spans 16 residues. The germline gives CDR1 SGHTA, CDR2 FQGNSA.

This clonotype has only a few counts. J is TRBJ2-1 and V is TRBV7-2; D is undetermined. V lost 1 base and J lost 2, with 15 bases in between. The CDR3 sequence is 17 residues long. CDR1 SGHTA and CDR2 FQGNSA come from the germline V gene. The CDR3 is CASSLVAVRGTYNEQFF. DNA of the CDR3: TGTGCCAGCAGCTTAGTGGCGGTAAGAGGAACCTACAATGAGCAGTTCTTC. The entire variable domain, with the rest obtained from reference TRBV7-2 and TRBJ2-1, is as follows: GAGVSQSPSNKVTEKGKDVELRCDPISGHTALYWYRQSLGQGLEFLIYFQGNSAPDKSGLPSDRFSAERTGGSVSTLTIQRTQQEDSAVYLCASSLVAVRGTYNEQFFGPGTRLTVL.

This clonotype was seen many times. V and J are TRBV5-6 and TRBJ2-1; 10 bases agree with TRBD2. Germline lookup yields CDR1 SGHDT and CDR2 YYEEEE. Losses at the gene ends were 4 bases for V and 3 bases for J; bases not matched to a gene: 7. This CDR3 has 16 residues. CDR3 loop: CASSLSGGIFYNEQFF. For the CDR3, the DNA is TGTGCCAGCAGCCTTAGCGGGGGGATCTTCTACAATGAGCAGTTCTTC.

This clonotype turned up a few times. The DNA for the CDR3 is TGTGCCAGCAGCTCACAGGGCATTTATGGCTACACCTTC. Its protein product is CASSSQGIYGYTF. The chain carries TRBV5-6 and TRBJ1-2, with a weak D call TRBD1 (6 bases). The CDR3 has 13 amino acids. The germline V gene has CDR1 SGHDT and CDR2 YYEEEE. The V gene lost 3 bases and the J gene lost 5 bases, with 11 bases spanning the gap.

In this sample, this clonotype turned up many times. The rearrangement links TRBV12-3 or TRBV12-4 to TRBJ2-1, with TRBD2 matching over 7 bases. The CDR3 sequence is 15 residues long. With V trimmed by 5 bases and J by 5 bases, 9 bases remained unmatched. The CDR3 DNA follows: TGTGCCAGCAGTCCCTCCCAGCGGGGCAACAATGAGCAGTTCTTC. Translation: CASSPSQRGNNEQFF.

V and J are TRBV6-2 or TRBV6-3 and TRBJ2-7, with 7 bases aligning to TRBD1. With V trimmed by 6 bases and J by 3 bases, 20 bases remained unmatched. The CDR3 length is 18 residues. Germline V gives CDR1 MNHEY, CDR2 SVGEGT. CDR3 in amino acids: CASRDSGTVLFGIYEQYF. The CDR3 DNA is TGTGCCAGCAGAGATTCCGGGACAGTTCTGTTTGGGATCTACGAGCAGTACTTC.